A single sample gave rise to the 5 T cell receptor beta chains below, sequenced in a study of early T cells in non-severe SARS-CoV-2 infection. TCRdb reprocessed the 5' RACE reads via MiXCR and lists one record per CDR3 protein. The sample holds fewer than 70,000 distinct CDR3 sequences, 3.5% to 6% seen once. The specimen was whole blood, collected at baseline. The receptors shown here come from an adult who was a healthcare worker with PCR-confirmed SARS-CoV-2 infection or an uninfected control (not recorded which). The donor label of this sample is uncertain.

This sequence joins TRBV27 and TRBJ2-5; TRBD1 aligns across 9 bases. J gave up 5 bases and V 5 bases, and 6 bases lay outside the gene matches. The CDR3 contains 14 residues. From germline, CDR1 is MNHEY and CDR2 SMNVEV (reference sequence). CDR3 sequence: CASSIQGAFETQYF. CDR3 bases: TGTGCCAGCAGTATACAGGGGGCGTTTGAGACCCAGTACTTC.

This clonotype was detected ten times or more. This chain links TRBV6-6 with TRBJ2-5; D unresolved. Germline lookup yields CDR1 MNHNY and CDR2 SVGAGI (reference sequence). Trimming took off 2 bases at V and 4 bases at J, with 5 bases between the two ends. CDR3 length: 12 residues. CDR3 DNA sequence: TGTGCCAGCAGTTACGCTCTAGAGACCCAGTACTTC. Protein: CASSYALETQYF.

This clonotype was seen many times. The chain couples TRBV4-1 to TRBJ1-1, with D uncertain. The germline V gene encodes CDR1 MGHRA and CDR2 YSYEKL. The CDR3 is 14 amino acids. V lost 0 bases and J lost 11, with 16 bases in between. CDR3 amino acids: CASSQDLDQLGAFF. In nucleotides, the CDR3 is TGCGCCAGCAGCCAAGATCTCGACCAACTTGGGGCTTTCTTT.

This clonotype was seen more than once but under ten times. DNA of the CDR3: TGTGCCAGCAGCCGCCCGACAGGGGGCATCTACGAGCAGTACTTC. It yields the protein CASSRPTGGIYEQYF. The chain is built from TRBV3-1 and TRBJ2-7, with TRBD1 identical over 10 bases. CDR3 length equals 15 residues. Germline CDR1 is LGHDT and CDR2 is YNNKEL (reference sequence). The V and J ends lost 4 bases and 3 bases, in that order; junction bases with no gene match: 6.

This clonotype was picked up many times. V usage is TRBV20-1 and J usage is TRBJ2-2; 8 bases map to TRBD2. The junction had 4 bases not matched to a gene; V was cut back by 1 base and J by 3 bases. The CDR3 is made up of 15 amino acids. Germline V gene data show CDR1 as DFQATT and CDR2 as SNEGSKA (reference sequence). CDR3 DNA sequence: TGCAGTGCTAGAGCCAGCGGGGGATACACCGGGGAGCTGTTTTTT. Amino acid sequence: CSARASGGYTGELFF.